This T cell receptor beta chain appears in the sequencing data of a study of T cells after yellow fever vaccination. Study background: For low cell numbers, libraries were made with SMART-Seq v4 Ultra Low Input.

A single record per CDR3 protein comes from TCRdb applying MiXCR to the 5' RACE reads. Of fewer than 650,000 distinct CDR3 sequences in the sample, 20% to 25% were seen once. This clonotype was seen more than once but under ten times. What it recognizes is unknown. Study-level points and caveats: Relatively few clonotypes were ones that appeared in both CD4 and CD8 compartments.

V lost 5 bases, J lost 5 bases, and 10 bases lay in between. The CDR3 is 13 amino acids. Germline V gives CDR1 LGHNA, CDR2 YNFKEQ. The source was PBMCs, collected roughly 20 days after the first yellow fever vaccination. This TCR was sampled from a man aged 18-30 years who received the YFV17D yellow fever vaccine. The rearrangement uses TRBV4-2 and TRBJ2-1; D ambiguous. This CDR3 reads CASSKKGDNEQFF. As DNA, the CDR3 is TGTGCCAGCAGCAAAAAAGGTGACAATGAGCAGTTCTTC.